This record concerns one TCR beta chain sequence. The authors' processing: By means of reference gene primer amplification, nucleated cell counts were estimated. The table came from immunoSEQ multiplex PCR; TCRdb's copy has only in-frame clones and leaves some out. V and J calls and clone size are those listed in that table; D and trimming were worked out from the DNA. Here the sample spans 270,000 or so clones, approximately 80% being singletons. This CDR3 spans 14 amino acids. The trim removed 1 base at V and 5 bases at J, leaving 5 bases unmatched. Germline V gene sequence: CDR1 LNHNV, CDR2 YYDKDF (reference sequence). The data were taken from a study of blood T cell repertoires in COVID-19. Whole-study context: Italy, Spain and the United States were the sources of the convalescent and acute COVID-19 samples.

This chain links TRBV15 with TRBJ2-7, with 7 bases matching TRBD2. Input material: peripheral blood. The origin of this receptor is a human donor in a cohort sampled during active COVID-19. Here the CDR3 reads CATSRVRTRNEQYF. CDR3 DNA: TGTGCCACCAGCAGAGTTAGGACTAGAAACGAGCAGTACTTC. Drawing the rest from reference TRBV15 and TRBJ2-7, the complete variable domain is DAMVIQNPRYQVTQFGKPVTLSCSQTLNHNVMYWYQQKSSQAPKLLFHYYDKDFNNEADTPDNFQSRRPNTSFCFLDIRSPGLGDTAMYLCATSRVRTRNEQYFGPGTRLTVT.